Reported below is one T cell receptor beta chain. Its antigen has not been determined. No clone much larger than this one lies a single base away; base qualities are absent. The CDR3 runs 14 residues from the cysteine to the phenylalanine. Only CDR3 DNA remains: 42 bases, in frame from the first base. From the germline V gene, CDR1 is SGHAT and CDR2 is FQNNGV. V was cut back by 5 bases and J by 5 bases, leaving a gap of 15 bases between them. Thawed unstimulated PBMCs were stained for CD3, CD4 and CD8 and FACS-sorted into CD3+CD4+ and CD3+CD8+ populations. All 8 studied subjects were randomized to immunosuppression withdrawal. The Qiagen DNeasy Blood and Tissue Kit was used to isolate genomic DNA. This sample stems from a study of T cell clones after liver transplantation (dated by TCRdb to about 2019). For context, the study as a whole: The samples were obtained from ITN030ST, a randomized trial that attempted immunosuppression withdrawal within 2 years after liver transplantation. A cohort of 8 liver transplant recipients was studied, of whom 3 were classified as tolerant and 5 as non-tolerant. Blood samples were collected pre-transplant, pre-randomization before withdrawal, and post-randomization after either complete withdrawal or failed withdrawal. Donor-reactive T cell clones were identified using TCRbeta sequencing after a pre-transplant mixed lymphocyte reaction and were then followed in post-transplant blood. Of the eight recipients, a few were HCV-positive, while the remaining recipients had been transplanted for non-autoimmune, non-viral indications. Until randomization at 12-24 months post-transplant, subjects were given standard immunosuppression, with no induction therapy. Tolerance was defined as complete withdrawal of immunosuppression for at least one year without a rise in liver enzymes beyond twice the upper limit of normal. Third party-reactive TCRbeta sequences were also identified from pre-transplant MLRs to serve as an antigen-independent comparator for donor-reactive sequences.

High-throughput TCRbeta CDR3 sequencing of frozen genomic DNA was performed by immunoSEQ, with PCR amplification, mapping, bias correction and internal controls included. The paper's data handling went like this. Only productive rearrangements were retained, and each unique TCRbeta sequence was defined by its CDR3 nucleotide sequence together with its V and J gene. For a sequence to be called donor-reactive, it needed a frequency of at least 0.01% and at least 5-fold expansion in CFSE-low cells compared with unstimulated pre-transplant cells. Minimum frequency thresholds were set for each subject on the basis of the unstimulated sample with the lowest template count, so that a detection power of at least 90% was ensured. Jensen-Shannon divergence between the top 1000 TCRbeta sequences after and before transplant was used to measure repertoire turnover. Changes in detection of donor-reactive sequences were tested with two-sided Fisher's exact tests. TCRdb mirrors the immuneACCESS table, restricted to in-frame sequences. Some clones are absent from its copies; in checked studies, under half trace to an unresolved V gene, and the reason for the others is unknown. V and J calls and clone size come straight from that table; D and trimming were deduced from the DNA. The sample profile shows 50,000 to 60,000 clones; 60% to 75% of them were found once. The ten largest account for around 8.9% of the sample.

The paper's findings and limits, for the study overall: Donor-reactive sequences decreased more than third party-reactive sequences, which suggests partial antigen-specific deletion that was not related to withdrawal success. Circulating donor-reactive CD4 TCRbeta sequences fell significantly post-transplant in most of the 8 subjects, irrespective of tolerance or HCV status. After accounting for repertoire turnover, donor-reactive detection was significantly reduced in 7 of 8 subjects for CD4 and 8 of 8 for CD8. The conclusions were considered preliminary, being limited by small, heterogeneous patient numbers and non-standardized post-transplant time points. In two subjects, low numbers of available donor cells limited the measurable donor-reactive repertoire. Without allograft tissue specimens, donor-reactive T cells may have migrated into the graft rather than being deleted.

This TCR came from a human patient who received a liver transplant. Once a transplant has taken place, some T cells may be donor derived. The V gene is TRBV11-2 and the J gene is TRBJ1-1; tentative D gene TRBD1, with 6 bases matching. The sample was CD4+ T cells from blood, taken at the 22-month timepoint. CDR3 reads: CASSTIRGRTEAFF. The bases are TGTGCCAGCAGCACCATAAGGGGGAGGACTGAAGCTTTCTTT.